The subject of this entry is one TCR beta chain. Its target is not known. Through template switching, a universal primer site was introduced, and the cDNA contained unique molecular identifiers. TCRdb itself ran the 5' RACE reads through MiXCR, one entry per CDR3 protein. The sample carries about 240,000 distinct CDR3 sequences, 8% to 11% recorded once. This CDR3 comprises 13 residues. Trimming took 6 bases from V and 1 from J, leaving 7 bases between them. Germline V CDR1 and CDR2: SGHRS, YFSETQ. This entry is derived from a study of identical twins. General observations from the study: With abundant cord blood beta clonotypes, insertions were fewer; memory repertoires showed no such pattern. Conclusions leaned on cross-sectional statistical analysis and did not track the same donors over time. Some out-of-frame alpha sequences were shared by twins, and these showed excess low generation probability.

This chain uses TRBV5-1 with TRBJ1-4; no clear D gene. The origin of this receptor is a middle-aged man in good health. Sequencing was performed on memory T cells sorted from blood. CDR3 DNA: TGCGCCAGCAAATGGGGAACTAATGAAAAACTGTTTTTT. Its translation: CASKWGTNEKLFF. The whole variable domain, filled in from reference TRBV5-1 and TRBJ1-4, reads KAGVTQTPRYLIKTRGQQVTLSCSPISGHRSVSWYQQTPGQGLQFLFEYFSETQRNKGNFPGRFSGRQFSNSRSEMNVSTLELGDSALYLCASKWGTNEKLFFGSGTQLSVL.